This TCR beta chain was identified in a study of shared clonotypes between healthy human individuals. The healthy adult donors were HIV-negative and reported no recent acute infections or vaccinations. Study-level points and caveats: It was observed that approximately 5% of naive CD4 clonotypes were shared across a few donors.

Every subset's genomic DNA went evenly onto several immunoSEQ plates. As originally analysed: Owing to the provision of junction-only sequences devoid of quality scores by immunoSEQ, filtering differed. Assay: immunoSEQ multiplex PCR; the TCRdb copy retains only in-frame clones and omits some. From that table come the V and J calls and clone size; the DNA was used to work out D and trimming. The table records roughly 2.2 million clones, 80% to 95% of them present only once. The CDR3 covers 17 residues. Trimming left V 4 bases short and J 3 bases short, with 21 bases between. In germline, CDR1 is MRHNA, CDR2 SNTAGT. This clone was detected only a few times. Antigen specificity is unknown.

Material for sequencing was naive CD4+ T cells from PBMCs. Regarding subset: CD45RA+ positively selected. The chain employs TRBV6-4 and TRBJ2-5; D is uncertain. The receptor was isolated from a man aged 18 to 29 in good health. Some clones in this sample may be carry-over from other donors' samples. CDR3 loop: CASSGPRMRDPKETQYF. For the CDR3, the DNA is TGTGCCAGCAGTGGCCCTAGGATGAGAGACCCCAAAGAGACCCAGTACTTC.